This T cell receptor (beta chain) comes out of a study of T cell clonotyping in hematopoietic cell transplantation. Study-level findings and limits: Few recipient clonotypes overlapped donors; over 95% were de novo at given depth.

Per the germline V gene, CDR1 is SQVTM and CDR2 is ANQGSEA. This CDR3 contains 15 residues. The V and J ends lost 6 bases and 6 bases respectively, with 22 bases between them. Comment on this clone: What it binds is not known.

The data were produced by immunoSEQ multiplex PCR, yet TCRdb's version contains in-frame clones alone and is incomplete. The table lists around 37,000 clones, 95% of them singletons. Sequencing input: peripheral blood mononuclear cells. This chain uses TRBV29-1 with TRBJ2-3, with D perhaps matching TRBD1 or TRBD2 (6 bases each). The receptor was derived from a man in his thirties or forties in good health. Some clones in this sample may be carry-over from other donors' samples. The CDR3 spells CSVTTGTDQFDTQYF. The CDR3 nucleotides are TGCAGCGTGACAACAGGGACTGACCAATTCGATACGCAGTATTTT.